This TCR beta chain was sequenced in a study of sequential checkpoint blockade in melanoma. Study at large: Fewer than 25 patients had tumor biopsies before treatment and at week 13. Study-level points and caveats: T-cell fraction and clonality followed PD-L1 and CD8+ counts, not mutational load.

Regarding treatment: randomized to nivolumab then ipilimumab (arm A) or the reverse (arm B). Remarks on this clone: The antigen is unknown.

Measured with immunoSEQ multiplex PCR; TCRdb has only the in-frame clones, and not every one. Of roughly 2,200 clones in the sample, more than 20% are singletons; the top ten hold roughly 14%. The J segment lost 6 bases and the V segment lost 3 bases, leaving 3 bases of the junction unmatched. CDR3 length: 15 amino acids. CDR1 and CDR2 from the germline V gene are LNHDA and SQIVND (reference sequence). The rearrangement uses TRBV19 and TRBJ2-2; TRBD2 matches at 11 bases. The origin of this receptor is a human donor with melanoma. The starting material was tumor tissue (inferred from file names), obtained from a patient given nivolumab and ipilimumab in sequence. Written as DNA, the CDR3 is TGTGCCAGTAGTATTGGTAGCGGGAGGGCCGGGGAGCTGTTTTTT. This translates into CASSIGSGRAGELFF.